These T cell receptor beta chains were read from a single sample in a study of blood T cell repertoires in COVID-19. Profiling relied on immunoSEQ multiplex PCR, and the TCRdb table lists in-frame clones only, not all of them. The profile shows around 90,000 clones, 85% to 95% of them singletons. The material sequenced was peripheral blood. These receptors were collected from a woman aged 55 to 70 with active COVID-19. Each CDR3 is given with its conserved first and last residue. D genes are given only for firm matches. Not every row has a clone size; where given, it reads once, few, many or a size class.

J gene | V gene | D gene | clone size | CDR3 DNA | CDR3 protein
TRBJ2-3 | TRBV27 | TRBD2 | NA | TGTGCCAGCAGTTTTGTCCCAGCGGGAACGGATACGCAGTATTTT | CASSFVPAGTDTQYF
TRBJ2-6 | TRBV11-3 | NA | NA | TGTGCCAGCAGCGCAACAGGGTACTCTGGGGCCAACGTCCTGACTTTC | CASSATGYSGANVLTF
TRBJ1-3 | TRBV4-3 | NA | NA | TGCGCCAGCAGCCATACACCGGGACTGCACGGCTCTGGAAACACCATATATTTT | CASSHTPGLHGSGNTIYF
TRBJ2-3 | TRBV2 | TRBD1 | few | TGTGCCAGCAGCGCGGACAGGGCGGGTACAGATACGCAGTATTTT | CASSADRAGTDTQYF
TRBJ2-7 | TRBV3-1/TRBV3-2 | NA | NA | TGTGCCAGCAGCCCACGTGAGGGGGGGGACTACGAGCAGTACTTC | CASSPREGGDYEQYF
TRBJ1-4 | TRBV5-1 | TRBD1 | NA | TGCGCCAGCAGCCAGCAGGGGGCTGTGGACGAAAAACTGTTTTTT | CASSQQGAVDEKLFF
TRBJ1-1 | TRBV12-3/TRBV12-4 | NA | NA | TGTGCCAGCAGTTCAGGGGAAGTAGCTTTCTTT | CASSSGEVAFF
TRBJ2-1 | TRBV6-5 | NA | NA | TGTGCCAGCAGTAGCGGGCATGTTGTAGGTGAGCAGTTCTTC | CASSSGHVVGEQFF
TRBJ1-5 | TRBV28 | NA | NA | TGTGCCAGCAGTTTCCGCAGGGATGGGCATCAGCCCCAGCATTTT | CASSFRRDGHQPQHF
TRBJ1-1 | TRBV7-9 | NA | NA | TGTGCCAGCAGCCCGAGGGAAGGAGTAAACACTGAAGCTTTCTTT | CASSPREGVNTEAFF
TRBJ1-6 | TRBV18 | NA | NA | TGTGCCAGCCAACCGACACCGAATAATTCACCCCTCCACTTT | CASQPTPNNSPLHF
TRBJ1-3 | TRBV7-9 | TRBD1 | NA | TGTGCCAGCATCCAGGGGGAAAGTGGAAACACCATATATTTT | CASIQGESGNTIYF
TRBJ1-3 | TRBV6-6 | NA | NA | TGTGCCAGCAGTTACCCGAATCAGGGAAACACCATATATTTT | CASSYPNQGNTIYF
TRBJ2-7 | TRBV18 | NA | NA | TGTGCCAGCTCACCGGGTCAGGGGATTTCCTACGAGCAGTACTTC | CASSPGQGISYEQYF
TRBJ2-7 | TRBV6-5 | TRBD2 | NA | TGTGCCAGCGGCGGGAGCTCCTACGAGCAGTACTTC | CASGGSSYEQYF
TRBJ1-1 | TRBV29-1 | TRBD1 | NA | TGCAGCGCCTCGGGACAGGGCATGAACACTGAAGCTTTCTTT | CSASGQGMNTEAFF
TRBJ1-2 | TRBV2 | NA | NA | TGTGCCAGCAACACAGGGCCCGGTGGGTACACCTTC | CASNTGPGGYTF
TRBJ2-7 | TRBV3-1/TRBV3-2 | NA | NA | TGTGCCAGCAGCCAAGCCGGGTTCGGGGACTACGAGCAGTACTTC | CASSQAGFGDYEQYF
TRBJ2-7 | TRBV11-3 | TRBD2 | NA | TGTGCCAGCAGCTTAAGGGCGGGAGGTTTTGGTGAGCAGTACTTC | CASSLRAGGFGEQYF
TRBJ2-3 | TRBV5-6 | NA | NA | TGTGCCAGCAGCTTGGAGTCGGGGGACCTCAGAGATACGCAGTATTTT | CASSLESGDLRDTQYF
TRBJ2-1 | TRBV5-1 | NA | NA | TGCGCCAGCAGCGCTTCCATTAGCGGCAATGAGCAGTTCTTC | CASSASISGNEQFF
TRBJ2-5 | TRBV3-1/TRBV3-2 | NA | NA | TGTGCCAGCAGCCAGGGGGCCGGGCGAGAGACCCAGTACTTC | CASSQGAGRETQYF
TRBJ2-2 | TRBV4-3 | TRBD2 | NA | TGCGCCAGCAGCCAATCACGGACTAGCGGTGGCGGGGAGCTGTTTTTT | CASSQSRTSGGGELFF
TRBJ2-7 | TRBV4-1 | TRBD1 | NA | TGCGCCAGCAGCCAAGAAAGGGGTCCGGGACAGGGGAGGTACGAGCAGTACTTC | CASSQERGPGQGRYEQYF
TRBJ1-1 | TRBV6-5 | NA | NA | TGTGCCAGCAGTTACTCGAGAAGAACGAACACTGAAGCTTTCTTT | CASSYSRRTNTEAFF
TRBJ1-1 | TRBV7-9 | NA | NA | TGTGCCAGCAGCCCAGATTCTGCACGGGCTGAAGCTTTCTTT | CASSPDSARAEAFF
TRBJ2-1 | TRBV28 | TRBD2 | NA | TGTGCCAGCAGTTTGAAGCGACTAGCGGGGGGATTTAGTGAGCAGTTCTTC | CASSLKRLAGGFSEQFF
TRBJ1-4 | TRBV4-2 | NA | NA | TGTGCCAGCAGCCAAGCTGAGGGAAACACTAATGAAAAACTGTTTTTT | CASSQAEGNTNEKLFF
TRBJ1-2 | TRBV6-5 | NA | NA | TGTGCCAGCAGTTACTCGCGGGGCTCTAACTATGGCTACACCTTC | CASSYSRGSNYGYTF
TRBJ2-7 | TRBV10-3 | TRBD2 | NA | TGTGCCATCAGTGAGGCTAGCGGGAGCCCGCCCGAGCAGTACTTC | CAISEASGSPPEQYF
TRBJ1-4 | TRBV9 | TRBD1 | NA | TGTGCCAGCAGCGCCGGACAGGGGGAAAAACTGTTTTTT | CASSAGQGEKLFF
TRBJ2-5 | TRBV12-3/TRBV12-4 | NA | NA | TGTGCCAGCAGCCCAATGAGAGGGCAGACCCAGTACTTC | CASSPMRGQTQYF
TRBJ1-1 | TRBV12-3/TRBV12-4 | TRBD1 | NA | TGTGCCAGCAGTGCCCGGGACAGCTTTGAAGCTTTCTTT | CASSARDSFEAFF
TRBJ1-6 | TRBV4-1 | NA | NA | TGCGCCAGCAGAGGATGGAACGGGAAGAATTCACCCCTCCACTTT | CASRGWNGKNSPLHF
TRBJ1-5 | TRBV29-1 | NA | once | TGCAGCGCCAAGGACCCGGAGGGCAATCAGCCCCAGCATTTT | CSAKDPEGNQPQHF
TRBJ1-3 | TRBV11-2 | TRBD1 | NA | TGTGCCAGCAGCCTCGGGACAGCGAGCTCTGGAAACACCATATATTTT | CASSLGTASSGNTIYF
TRBJ2-3 | TRBV28 | TRBD1 | NA | TGTGCCAGCCGACCGACAGGGGGTCAAGATACGCAGTATTTT | CASRPTGGQDTQYF
TRBJ2-2 | TRBV18 | TRBD2 | NA | TGTGCCAGCTCACCAGTTGTGACTAGCGACACCGGGGAGCTGTTTTTT | CASSPVVTSDTGELFF
TRBJ1-1 | TRBV7-2 | NA | NA | TGTGCCAGCAGCTTAGGACAGAACACTGAAGCTTTCTTT | CASSLGQNTEAFF
TRBJ1-2 | TRBV27 | NA | once | TGTGCCAGCGCACCTTTACGGGACACCTCTAACTATGGCTACACCTTC | CASAPLRDTSNYGYTF
TRBJ1-2 | TRBV19 | NA | NA | TGTGCCAGTAGGGTGGGGCAAGAATTCTATGGCTACACCTTC | CASRVGQEFYGYTF
TRBJ1-1 | TRBV11-2 | NA | NA | TGTGCCAGCAGCAGCCCCAGGTTGGGTGCTGAAGCTTTCTTT | CASSSPRLGAEAFF
TRBJ2-3 | TRBV9 | TRBD1 | NA | TGTGCCAGCAGCTGGGACCCCGGGACAGGGGGTTCAGATACGCAGTATTTT | CASSWDPGTGGSDTQYF
TRBJ2-2 | TRBV28 | TRBD1 | NA | TGTGCCAGCAGCCCGGGACAGGGGTCGGCCGGGGAGCTGTTTTTT | CASSPGQGSAGELFF
TRBJ2-3 | TRBV7-9 | TRBD2 | NA | TGTGCCAGCAGATTAGCGGCTAGCGGGGGCACAGATACGCAGTATTTT | CASRLAASGGTDTQYF
TRBJ2-3 | TRBV7-3 | NA | NA | TGTGCCAGCAGCTTGGGTGGGGGGTTGGATACGCAGTATTTT | CASSLGGGLDTQYF
TRBJ2-2 | TRBV11-3 | TRBD2 | NA | TGTGCCAGCAGCTTAGAGGTGGCGGGAGGAGGGACCGGGGAGCTGTTTTTT | CASSLEVAGGGTGELFF
TRBJ2-3 | TRBV6-2/TRBV6-3 | NA | NA | TGTGCCAGCAGTTATAAGCAGGGCAGGGCAACAGATACGCAGTATTTT | CASSYKQGRATDTQYF
TRBJ1-1 | TRBV30 | NA | NA | TGTGCCTGGAGCTCCCCCTCTGAAGCTTTCTTT | CAWSSPSEAFF
TRBJ1-5 | TRBV7-2 | NA | NA | TGTGCCAGCAGCGCTCAACAAAATCAGCCCCAGCATTTT | CASSAQQNQPQHF
TRBJ1-4 | TRBV25-1 | NA | NA | TGTGCCAGCAGTGAATCGGGACGGGGGAATGAAAAACTGTTTTTT | CASSESGRGNEKLFF
TRBJ2-3 | TRBV7-3 | TRBD2 | NA | TGTGCCAGCAGCTTGGGCCCAGCGGGAGAGGGAAATACGCAGTATTTT | CASSLGPAGEGNTQYF
TRBJ1-1 | TRBV18 | NA | NA | TGTGCCAGCTCCCTCGGGGGACTTAGGAACACTGAAGCTTTCTTT | CASSLGGLRNTEAFF